The T cell receptor (beta chain) under discussion was sequenced for a study of T cell responses to AZD1222 COVID-19 vaccine. Whole-study findings and limits: Most donors were white British and more were female, and clonal diversity was possibly underestimated. Spike-specific TCR breadth and depth both grew after two AZD1222 doses.

The table came from immunoSEQ multiplex PCR; TCRdb's copy has only in-frame clones and leaves some out. Among 150,000 or so clones, just over 90% were seen once, and the ten largest hold less than 0.95%. This clone came up once. The antigen remains undetermined. This CDR3 contains 13 residues. Germline assignment: CDR1 MDHEN and CDR2 SYDVKM. V lost 4 bases to trimming and J lost 5 bases, with 11 bases between them. The TCR was taken from an adult in good health. The chain has TRBV28 and TRBJ1-2; D uncertain. This sample comprised peripheral blood, obtained on day 0 of MenACWY control vaccination. The CDR3 sequence is CASSSWGGYGYTF. CDR3 DNA: TGTGCCAGCAGTTCATGGGGAGGATATGGCTACACCTTC.